The subject of this entry is one TCR beta chain. In germline, CDR1 is LNHDA, CDR2 SQIVND (reference sequence). Trimming shortened V by 7 bases and J by 5 bases, and 14 bases separated the two germline ends. This CDR3 contains 13 residues. TCRdb's copy holds only in-frame clones and misses some; the assay was immunoSEQ multiplex PCR. Of 120,000 or so clones in the sample, roughly 82% are singletons; the top ten hold 2% to 3%. The time point: peripheral blood 6 weeks after treatment start. This sample is part of a study of PD-L1 blockade in urothelial cancer. Study details: Patients took up atezolizumab around 2014 at 1,200 mg intravenously every 3 weeks.

The source material was PBMCs, sampled around atezolizumab (anti-PD-L1) treatment. The source is a man aged 50 or older with urothelial cancer. V and J are TRBV19 and TRBJ1-1; D not resolved. The CDR3 protein is CASTFYPGTEAFF. The CDR3 nucleotides are TGTGCCAGTACCTTTTATCCAGGAACTGAAGCTTTCTTT.